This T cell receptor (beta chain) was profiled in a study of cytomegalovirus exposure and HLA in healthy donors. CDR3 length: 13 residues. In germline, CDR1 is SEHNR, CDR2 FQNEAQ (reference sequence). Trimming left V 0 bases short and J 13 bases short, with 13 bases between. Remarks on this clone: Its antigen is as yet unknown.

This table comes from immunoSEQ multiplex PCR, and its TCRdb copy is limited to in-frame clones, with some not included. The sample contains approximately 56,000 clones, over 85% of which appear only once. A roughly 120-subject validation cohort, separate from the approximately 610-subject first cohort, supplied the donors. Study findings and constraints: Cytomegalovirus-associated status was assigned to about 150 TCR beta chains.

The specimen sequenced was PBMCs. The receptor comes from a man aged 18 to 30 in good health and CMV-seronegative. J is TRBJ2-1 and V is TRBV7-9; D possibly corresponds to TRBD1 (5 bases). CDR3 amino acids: CASSLATARNQFF. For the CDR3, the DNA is TGTGCCAGCAGCTTAGCGACAGCTCGGAATCAGTTCTTC.